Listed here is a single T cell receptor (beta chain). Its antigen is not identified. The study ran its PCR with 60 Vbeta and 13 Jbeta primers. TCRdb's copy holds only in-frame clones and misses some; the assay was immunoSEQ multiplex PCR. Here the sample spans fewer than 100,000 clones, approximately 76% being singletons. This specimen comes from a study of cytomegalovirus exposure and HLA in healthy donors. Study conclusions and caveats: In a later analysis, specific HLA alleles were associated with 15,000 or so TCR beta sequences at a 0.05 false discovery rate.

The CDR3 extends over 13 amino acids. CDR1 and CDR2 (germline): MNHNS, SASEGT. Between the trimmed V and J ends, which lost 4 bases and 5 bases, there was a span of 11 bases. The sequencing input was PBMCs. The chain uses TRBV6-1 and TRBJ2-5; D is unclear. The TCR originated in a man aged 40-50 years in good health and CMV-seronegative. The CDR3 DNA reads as TGTGCCAGCAGTGGGCCCGTCCTGGAGACCCAGTACTTC. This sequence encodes CASSGPVLETQYF.